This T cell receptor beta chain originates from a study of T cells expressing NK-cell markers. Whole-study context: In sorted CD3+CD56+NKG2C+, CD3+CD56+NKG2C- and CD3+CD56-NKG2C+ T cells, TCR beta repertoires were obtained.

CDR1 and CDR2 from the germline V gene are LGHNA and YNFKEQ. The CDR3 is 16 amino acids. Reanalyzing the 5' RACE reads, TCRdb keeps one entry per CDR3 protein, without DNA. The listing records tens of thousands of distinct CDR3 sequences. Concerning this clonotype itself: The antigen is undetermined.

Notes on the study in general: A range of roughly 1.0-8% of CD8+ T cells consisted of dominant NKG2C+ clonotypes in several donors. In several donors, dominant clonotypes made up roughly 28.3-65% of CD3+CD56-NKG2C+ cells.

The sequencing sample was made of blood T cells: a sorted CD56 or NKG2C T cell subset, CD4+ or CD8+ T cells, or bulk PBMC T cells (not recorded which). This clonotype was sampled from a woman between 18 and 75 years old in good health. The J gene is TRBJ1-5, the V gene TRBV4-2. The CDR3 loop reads CASSQGKVISNQPQHF.